This TCR beta chain comes out of a study of blood T cell repertoires in COVID-19. In the study overall: The analysed material was cDNA or gDNA that came from T cells, B-cell-depleted T cells, or PBMCs.

Clones were sequenced by immunoSEQ multiplex PCR, and TCRdb holds only the in-frame ones, with some missing. The sample has roughly 270,000 clones, 65% to 90% seen once. V was clipped by 5 bases and J by 2 bases, with 9 bases between them. The V gene's germline CDR1 is SNHLY and CDR2 FYNNEI. The CDR3 consists of 13 residues. The chain joins TRBV2 to TRBJ1-2; D not certain. The specimen was peripheral blood. This TCR was sampled from a man aged 50 to 59 with active or convalescent COVID-19. The CDR3 nucleotides are TGTGCCAGCAGTCGAATACAGAACTATGGCTACACCTTC. It codes for CASSRIQNYGYTF.